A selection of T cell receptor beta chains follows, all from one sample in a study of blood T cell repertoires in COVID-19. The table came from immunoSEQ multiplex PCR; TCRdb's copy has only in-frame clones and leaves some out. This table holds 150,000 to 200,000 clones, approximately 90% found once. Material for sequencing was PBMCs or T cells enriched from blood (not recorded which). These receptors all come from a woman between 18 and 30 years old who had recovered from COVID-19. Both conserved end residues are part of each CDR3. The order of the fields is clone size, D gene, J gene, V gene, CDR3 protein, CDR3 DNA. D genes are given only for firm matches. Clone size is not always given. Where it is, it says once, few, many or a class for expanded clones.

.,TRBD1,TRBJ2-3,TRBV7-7,CASSFKGQVKVTQYF,TGTGCTAGCAGCTTCAAGGGACAGGTAAAAGTTACGCAGTATTTT
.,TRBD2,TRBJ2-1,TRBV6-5,CASRYRSGAYNEQFF,TGTGCCAGCAGATACCGTAGCGGGGCCTACAATGAGCAGTTCTTC
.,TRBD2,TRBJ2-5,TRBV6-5,CASSYGPSGRQETQYF,TGTGCCAGCAGTTACGGGCCTAGCGGCCGCCAAGAGACCCAGTACTTC
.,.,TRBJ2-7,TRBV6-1,CASSESYGYEQYF,TGTGCCAGCAGTGAATCCTACGGTTACGAGCAGTACTTC
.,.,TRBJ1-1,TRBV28,CATLQGDTEAFF,TGTGCCACACTGCAGGGCGACACTGAAGCTTTCTTT
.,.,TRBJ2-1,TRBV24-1,CATRSGNEQFF,TGTGCCACCCGATCGGGGAATGAGCAGTTCTTC
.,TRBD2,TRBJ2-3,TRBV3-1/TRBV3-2,CASSQIRGADTQYF,TGTGCCAGCAGCCAGATCCGGGGGGCAGATACGCAGTATTTT
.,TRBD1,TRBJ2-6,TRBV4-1,CASSQEEQGGSGANVLTF,TGCGCCAGCAGCCAAGAAGAACAGGGGGGCTCTGGGGCCAACGTCCTGACTTTC
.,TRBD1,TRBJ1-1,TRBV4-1,CASSLGGTGIMNTEAFF,TGCGCCAGCAGCCTTGGGGGGACAGGGATTATGAACACTGAAGCTTTCTTT
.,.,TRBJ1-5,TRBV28,CASSWKRLPRGNQPQHF,TGTGCCAGCAGTTGGAAACGTCTCCCACGGGGCAATCAGCCCCAGCATTTT
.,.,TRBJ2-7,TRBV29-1,CSVGGGASYEQYF,TGCAGCGTTGGAGGGGGAGCGTCCTACGAGCAGTACTTC
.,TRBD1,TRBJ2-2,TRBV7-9,CASSPRQGGNTGELFF,TGTGCCAGCAGCCCCAGACAGGGTGGGAACACCGGGGAGCTGTTTTTT
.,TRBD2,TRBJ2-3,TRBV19,CASSRGLAGADTQYF,TGTGCCAGTAGTAGGGGACTAGCGGGAGCAGATACGCAGTATTTT
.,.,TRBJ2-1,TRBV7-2,CASSLRSSPYNEQFF,TGTGCCAGCAGCTTAAGGTCTAGCCCCTACAATGAGCAGTTCTTC
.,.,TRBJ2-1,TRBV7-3,CASSPLRIATVNEQFF,TGTGCCAGCAGCCCACTTAGAATAGCGACCGTCAATGAGCAGTTCTTC
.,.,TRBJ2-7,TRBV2,CASSGNRGGEQYF,TGTGCCAGCAGTGGGAATAGGGGTGGTGAGCAGTACTTC
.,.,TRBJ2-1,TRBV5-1,CASSSYSGNEQFF,TGCGCCAGCAGCTCCTATAGCGGCAATGAGCAGTTCTTC
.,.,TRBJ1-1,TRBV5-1,CASSLATGQLEAFF,TGCGCCAGCAGCTTGGCCACTGGACAGTTGGAAGCTTTCTTT
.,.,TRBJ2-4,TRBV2,CASTTGNLAKNIQYF,TGTGCCAGCACTACAGGCAACCTAGCCAAAAACATTCAGTACTTC
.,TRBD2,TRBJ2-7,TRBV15,CATAGGLISYEQYF,TGTGCCACCGCGGGGGGACTTATATCCTACGAGCAGTACTTC
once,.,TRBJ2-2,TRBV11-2,CASSEYTRGRTGELFF,TGTGCCAGCAGCGAATACACAAGGGGTCGCACCGGGGAGCTGTTTTTT
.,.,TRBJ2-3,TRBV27,CASSSGQYSDTQYF,TGTGCCAGCAGTTCCGGACAGTATTCGGATACGCAGTATTTT
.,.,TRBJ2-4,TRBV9,CASSVAEGGIQYF,TGTGCCAGCAGCGTAGCCGAAGGGGGCATTCAGTACTTC
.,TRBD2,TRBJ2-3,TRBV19,CASSIIGGSTDTQYF,TGTGCCAGTAGTATAATCGGGGGGAGCACAGATACGCAGTATTTT
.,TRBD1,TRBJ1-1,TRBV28,CATHRGLLDRDMNTEAFF,TGTGCCACCCACCGGGGCCTCCTGGACAGGGACATGAACACTGAAGCTTTCTTT
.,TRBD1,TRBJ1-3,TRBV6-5,CASSYGDREAGNTIYF,TGTGCCAGCAGTTACGGGGACAGGGAGGCTGGAAACACCATATATTTT
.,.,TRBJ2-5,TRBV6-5,CASNRQPGTQYF,TGTGCCAGCAACCGGCAACCGGGGACCCAGTACTTC